This T cell receptor beta chain derives from a study of early T cells in non-severe SARS-CoV-2 infection. Each cDNA molecule carried a unique molecular identifier. TCRdb re-called the 5' RACE reads with MiXCR, one entry per CDR3 protein. The sample shows around 70,000 distinct CDR3 sequences, about 14% of them seen only once. CDR3 length: 13 residues. Germline-derived CDR1 and CDR2 are MNHNY and SVGAGI (reference sequence). Between the trimmed V and J ends, which lost 0 bases and 5 bases, there was a span of 8 bases. In its sample, this clonotype was seen a few times. The V gene is TRBV6-6, the J gene TRBJ2-7, with D unclear. Sample: whole blood. The receptor was derived from an adult who was a healthcare worker with PCR-confirmed SARS-CoV-2 infection or an uninfected control (not recorded which). CDR3 in amino acids: CASSYSKVHEQYF. The CDR3 DNA is TGTGCCAGCAGTTACTCAAAGGTCCACGAGCAGTACTTC.